The 29 T cell receptor beta chains below were found in one sample sequenced in a study of identical twins. TCRdb reprocessed the 5' RACE reads with MiXCR, giving one entry per CDR3 protein. The sample lists around 250,000 distinct CDR3 sequences, roughly 13% occurring once. This sample also appeared in a second study, on yellow fever vaccine responses in identical twins.

Sequencing was carried out using memory (CD45RO+) T cells sorted from blood. The receptors come from a woman aged 18-30 years in good health.

The table lists this clonotype with a few counts. The chain combines TRBV7-9 with TRBJ2-4; no reliable D call. This CDR3 comprises 14 residues. Germline loops: CDR1 SEHNR, CDR2 FQNEAQ (reference sequence). V lost 0 bases and J lost 2, with 5 bases in between. The CDR3 sequence: CASSLATPKNIQYF. Here the CDR3 DNA reads TGTGCCAGCAGCTTAGCTACCCCCAAAAACATTCAGTACTTC.

This clonotype was found a few times. The chain combines TRBV6-1 with TRBJ2-2; TRBD2 matches at 11 bases. The V gene's germline CDR1 is MNHNS and CDR2 SASEGT. The CDR3 totals 16 residues. V dropped 6 bases and J dropped 3; count of bases not matched to a gene: 6. The chain's CDR3 is CASRDVGLADTGELFF. The CDR3 DNA reads TGTGCCAGCAGAGATGTGGGACTAGCGGACACCGGGGAGCTGTTTTTT.

This clonotype was recorded a few times. The chain recombines TRBV6-1 with TRBJ2-7, with TRBD2 matching over 7 bases. V lost 5 bases and J lost 6; bases outside the gene matches: 7. This CDR3 comprises 13 residues. The germline V gene encodes CDR1 MNHNS and CDR2 SASEGT. The CDR3 sequence is CASSTGGPGEQYF. As DNA, the CDR3 is TGTGCCAGCAGTACGGGAGGCCCGGGCGAGCAGTACTTC.

The CDR3 is CASSLGLSPQETQYF. The CDR3 region has the DNA TGTGCCAGCAGCTTAGGACTATCGCCGCAAGAGACCCAGTACTTC. The chain couples TRBV9 to TRBJ2-5; D is perhaps TRBD2 (6 bases). This CDR3 has 15 residues. Germline lookup yields CDR1 SGDLS and CDR2 YYNGEE. V was trimmed by 4 bases and J by 2 bases, leaving 15 bases between them.

The V call is TRBV6-4, the J call TRBJ2-2; D gene unclear. Per germline, CDR1 MRHNA and CDR2 SNTAGT. The CDR3 consists of 15 residues. Trimming pared 2 bases from V and 2 bases from J, leaving 9 bases between. CDR3 region: CASSDDGLNTGELFF. DNA for the CDR3: TGTGCCAGCAGTGACGATGGTCTAAACACCGGGGAGCTGTTTTTT.

This clonotype has just a few counts. This chain uses TRBV6-4 with TRBJ2-1, with a tentative D call TRBD2 (7 bases). The ends were cut back, 0 bases at V and 4 bases at J, with 13 bases in the middle. CDR3 size: 16 residues. Germline CDR1 and CDR2: MRHNA and SNTAGT. The DNA of the CDR3 is TGTGCCAGCAGTGACTCTACCGGGGGGCCGTACAATGAGCAGTTCTTC. Its translation is CASSDSTGGPYNEQFF.

Worth noting for this clonotype: One end of the junction is discordant with germline, which a read error may explain. The DNA for the CDR3 is TGTGCCACCAGCGGAGAACGGCCAGATTTCTACGAGCAGTACTTC. The encoded protein is CATSGERPDFYEQYF. The chain employs TRBV15 and TRBJ2-7; D not certain. The CDR3 runs 15 residues. In germline, CDR1 is LNHNV, CDR2 YYDKDF (reference sequence).

The chain combines TRBV29-1 with TRBJ2-3, with D perhaps matching TRBD2 (7 bases). CDR1 and CDR2 from the germline V gene are SQVTM and ANQGSEA. CDR3 length: 15 residues. The V gene lost 7 bases and the J gene lost 0 bases, with 17 bases spanning the gap. The DNA for the CDR3 is TGCAGCGCCCTCGGGGGCGGGAGAAGCACAGATACGCAGTATTTT. This translates into CSALGGGRSTDTQYF.

The V call is TRBV5-1, the J call TRBJ2-7, with TRBD1 matching 9 bases. This CDR3 has 16 residues. The trim removed 0 bases at V and 3 bases at J, leaving 7 bases unmatched. The germline V gene has CDR1 SGHRS and CDR2 YFSETQ. CDR3 nucleotides: TGCGCCAGCAGCTTGGCCCCGGGACAGGGCGTCTACGAGCAGTACTTC. This gives the protein CASSLAPGQGVYEQYF.

The rearrangement joins TRBV7-2 to TRBJ2-5; 9 bases are a match to TRBD2. The CDR3 extends over 14 amino acids. Looked up from germline, CDR1 is SGHTA and CDR2 is FQGNSA. Trimming removed 4 bases from V and 2 bases from J; junction bases left unmatched: 2. The CDR3 sequence is CASSYSGRQETQYF. In DNA form, the CDR3 reads TGTGCCAGCAGCTATAGCGGGAGACAAGAGACCCAGTACTTC.

In its sample, this clonotype was seen many times. This chain connects TRBV25-1 to TRBJ2-5; a possible D gene is TRBD1 (7 bases). CDR3 size: 15 residues. Trimming removed 3 bases from V and 6 bases from J, with 17 bases in between. The germline V gene encodes CDR1 MGHDK and CDR2 SYGVNS. CDR3 residues: CASSDHQGGGKTQYF. The CDR3 DNA reads TGTGCCAGCAGTGACCACCAAGGGGGCGGGAAGACCCAGTACTTC.

The chain carries TRBV10-3 and TRBJ2-3, with 13 bases aligning to TRBD2. The CDR3 loop spans 15 amino acids. Trimming at V came to 6 bases and at J to 3 bases, leaving 3 bases not matched to a gene. Germline lookup yields CDR1 ENHRY and CDR2 SYGVKD. The CDR3 DNA reads TGTGCCATCAGGACGACTAGCGGGGGGACAGATACGCAGTATTTT. Its protein product is CAIRTTSGGTDTQYF.

The V gene is TRBV29-1, the J gene TRBJ2-7; maybe TRBD1 (6 bases). The length of the CDR3 is 14 residues. V was pared by 7 bases and J by 6 bases, with 22 bases between. Germline V gives CDR1 SQVTM, CDR2 ANQGSEA. The CDR3 DNA reads TGCAGCGCATTATTAAGGGACAAGTTCTCCGAGCAGTACTTC. Translated, it gives CSALLRDKFSEQYF.

This clonotype turned up a few times. J is TRBJ1-2 and V is TRBV28; 8 bases fit TRBD1. Germline CDR1 is MDHEN and CDR2 is SYDVKM. V was pared by 6 bases and J by 4 bases, with 7 bases of the junction left unmatched. The CDR3 contains 14 residues. The CDR3 here is CASRVDRVGYGYTF. In DNA, the CDR3 is TGTGCCAGCAGGGTGGACAGGGTTGGCTATGGCTACACCTTC.

The V gene is TRBV18, the J gene TRBJ2-7; D not resolved. CDR3 length: 11 amino acids. Germline V gives CDR1 KGHSH, CDR2 LQKENI. V lost 3 bases and J 6 bases, leaving 6 bases between the germline ends. The CDR3 spells CASSPGSEQYF. DNA of the CDR3: TGTGCCAGCTCACCGGGTAGCGAGCAGTACTTC.

This clonotype was seen repeatedly, ten times or more. V and J are TRBV12-3 or TRBV12-4 and TRBJ1-1; no clear D gene. This CDR3 comprises 16 residues. The V gene lost 2 bases and the J gene lost 6 bases, with 19 bases spanning the gap. CDR3 nucleotide sequence: TGTGCCAGCAGTTTACAAATAGTAGAACGGGGAGCTGAAGCTTTCTTT. It codes for CASSLQIVERGAEAFF.

A word on this clonotype: At one end, the junction sequence differs from germline, possibly due to a read error. V is TRBV12-3 or TRBV12-4 and J is TRBJ1-5; D is unresolved. CDR3 length: 14 amino acids. The CDR3 sequence: CASSVARATQPQHF. The CDR3 DNA sequence: TGTGCCAGCAGTGTAGCTCGGGCTACTCAGCCCCAGCATTTT.

This clonotype was picked up many times. The CDR3 sequence is CASSYRGVETQYF. Here the CDR3 DNA reads TGTGCCAGCAGTTACCGGGGAGTTGAGACCCAGTACTTC. This chain uses TRBV6-2 or TRBV6-3 with TRBJ2-5, with D possibly TRBD2 on 5 matching bases. V shed 2 bases and J shed 5 bases, with 9 bases lying between them. This CDR3 comprises 13 residues. CDR1 and CDR2 (germline): MNHEY, SVGEGT.

This clonotype was observed at least ten times. This chain connects TRBV6-2 or TRBV6-3 to TRBJ2-7; 8 nucleotides line up with TRBD2. Germline loops: CDR1 MNHEY, CDR2 SVGEGT. The CDR3 is 15 amino acids. Trimming at V came to 2 bases and at J to 3 bases, leaving 6 bases not matched to a gene. The CDR3 reads CASSYGTSSVYEQYF. The CDR3 bases are TGTGCCAGCAGTTACGGGACTAGTAGCGTCTACGAGCAGTACTTC.

This sequence joins TRBV7-3 and TRBJ2-1; D may match TRBD1 or TRBD2 (5 bases each). The length of the CDR3 is 15 residues. The germline V gene has CDR1 SGHTA and CDR2 FQGTGA. V lost 5 bases, J lost 0 bases, and 11 bases lay in between. CDR3 DNA: TGTGCCAGCAGCCCAGAGGGGAGCTCCTACAATGAGCAGTTCTTC. This sequence encodes CASSPEGSSYNEQFF.

This clonotype was recorded many times. The rearrangement joins TRBV6-1 to TRBJ1-5; unclear D gene. Germline CDR1 MNHNS, CDR2 SASEGT. The CDR3 is 14 residues long. The V end lost 5 bases, the J end lost 7 bases, and 15 bases lay between the germline ends. CDR3 nucleotides: TGTGCCAGCAGTCCGGGAGAGAGCGGGCAGCCCCAGCATTTT. Amino acid sequence: CASSPGESGQPQHF.

This clonotype was counted a few times. At one end the junction does not follow the germline gene, possibly because of a read error. The rearrangement links TRBV7-2 to TRBJ2-1, with 15 nucleotides matching TRBD2. The CDR3 covers 15 residues. CDR1 is SGHTA and CDR2 is FQGNSA in the germline V gene. The CDR3 nucleotides read TGTGCCAGCAGCTTAGTGGCAGGGACTAGCGGGGGGACTGTCTTC. Translating it yields CASSLVAGTSGGTVF. The full variable domain, completed using reference TRBV7-2 and TRBJ2-1, is GAGVSQSPSNKVTEKGKDVELRCDPISGHTALYWYRQSLGQGLEFLIYFQGNSAPDKSGLPSDRFSAERTGGSVSTLTIQRTQQEDSAVYLCASSLVAGTSGGTVFGPGTRLTVL.

In its sample, this clonotype was seen many times. The chain employs TRBV19 and TRBJ1-5; no definite D call. V dropped 1 base and J dropped 7 bases, with 11 bases sitting between them. The germline gives CDR1 LNHDA, CDR2 SQIVND (reference sequence). This CDR3 spans 14 amino acids. CDR3 DNA sequence: TGTGCCAGTAGTATAGGTTTGGGCAGCCAGCCCCAGCATTTT. Its protein is CASSIGLGSQPQHF.

This rearrangement joins TRBV7-2 to TRBJ1-1; 7 bases are a match to TRBD1. CDR3 length: 15 residues. Per the germline V gene, CDR1 is SGHTA and CDR2 is FQGNSA. V shed 2 bases and J 6 bases; nucleotides not matched to a gene: 9. The CDR3 bases are TGTGCCAGCAGCTTACACCAGGGGGAGGGGGCTGAAGCTTTCTTT. Amino acid sequence: CASSLHQGEGAEAFF.

CDR3 sequence: CASSDGTPDLGGYTF. The CDR3, as DNA: TGTGCCAGCTCAGACGGGACGCCGGATTTGGGGGGCTACACCTTC. The J gene is TRBJ1-2, the V gene TRBV18, with a tentative D call TRBD1 (5 bases). Germline V gene data show CDR1 as KGHSH and CDR2 as LQKENI. V was clipped by 5 bases and J by 8 bases, with 21 bases between them. CDR3 length equals 15 residues.

This clonotype was seen more than once but under ten times. This sequence joins TRBV5-1 and TRBJ2-3; TRBD2 agrees at 8 bases. Germline CDR1 is SGHRS and CDR2 is YFSETQ. With 4 bases clipped from V and 3 bases from J, the junction kept 10 bases outside the gene matches. The CDR3 spans 16 residues. DNA of the CDR3: TGCGCCAGCAGCCCGGGGGCTAGCGGGCCTACAGATACGCAGTATTTT. This translates into CASSPGASGPTDTQYF.

The J gene is TRBJ2-7, the V gene TRBV20-1; D might be TRBD2 (6 bases). The V gene's germline CDR1 is DFQATT and CDR2 SNEGSKA (reference sequence). The V gene lost 8 bases and the J gene lost 4 bases, with 15 bases spanning the gap. The CDR3 is made up of 12 amino acids. DNA for the CDR3: TGCAGTCCGCTGGGCGGGACGTACGAGCAGTACTTC. Amino acid sequence: CSPLGGTYEQYF.

The genes are TRBV7-9 and TRBJ2-2; 7 bases line up with TRBD1. CDR3 length: 14 residues. Trimming removed 6 bases from V and 6 bases from J; junction bases left unmatched: 7. Germline values: CDR1 SEHNR, CDR2 FQNEAQ (reference sequence). In DNA, the CDR3 is TGTGCCAGCAGTCCGACAGGGAAGGCCGGGGAGCTGTTTTTT. It yields the protein CASSPTGKAGELFF.

The sample holds a few counts of this clonotype. This chain uses TRBV7-9 with TRBJ2-1; TRBD2 matches at 7 bases. The trim removed 7 bases at V and 4 bases at J, leaving 13 bases unmatched. The CDR3 loop spans 16 amino acids. The germline V gene has CDR1 SEHNR and CDR2 FQNEAQ (reference sequence). The chain's CDR3 is CASTSRGLAAYNEQFF. The CDR3 DNA is TGTGCCAGCACCTCAAGAGGGCTAGCGGCTTACAATGAGCAGTTCTTC.